Below, 8 T cell receptor beta chains from the same sample are listed, as sequenced in a study of glioma-infiltrating T cells after dendritic cell vaccination. The data were produced by immunoSEQ multiplex PCR, yet TCRdb's version contains in-frame clones alone and is incomplete. The sample contains tens of thousands of clones, about 76% of which appear only once. The sequences come from blood, collected before dendritic cell vaccination. Receptors were obtained from a human donor with glioblastoma.

The chain uses TRBV7-2 and TRBJ2-1; 9 bases agree with TRBD2. The V gene end was trimmed by 1 base and the J gene end by 0 bases; junction bases not matched to a gene: 1. The germline V gene encodes CDR1 SGHTA and CDR2 FQGNSA. There are 16 residues in the CDR3. The CDR3: CASSLERGVSYNEQFF. The CDR3 region has the DNA TGTGCCAGCAGCTTAGAGCGGGGGGTCTCCTACAATGAGCAGTTCTTC.

In its sample, this clone was seen once. The chain has TRBV6-1 and TRBJ1-1, with D perhaps TRBD1 (6 bases). V was trimmed by 5 bases and J by 4 bases, leaving 14 bases between them. Germline V lookup: CDR1 MNHNS, CDR2 SASEGT. The CDR3 spans 14 residues. In DNA form, the CDR3 reads TGTGCCAGCAGTATCACAGGGAGGGGCACTGAAGCTTTCTTT. Translated: CASSITGRGTEAFF.

The chain employs TRBV13 and TRBJ1-6; maybe TRBD1 (6 bases). This CDR3 contains 14 residues. Trimming removed 1 base at V and 9 bases at J, with 10 bases between. The germline gives CDR1 PRHDT, CDR2 FYEKMQ (reference sequence). As DNA, the CDR3 is TGTGCCAGCAGCTTAGCAGGGGATGGTTCACCCCTCCACTTT. Translation: CASSLAGDGSPLHF.

The V and J genes are TRBV4-3 and TRBJ2-7; perhaps TRBD2 as D (7 bases). V was pared by 4 bases and J by 6 bases, with 13 bases between. The V gene's germline CDR1 is LGHNA and CDR2 YSLEER. The CDR3 contains 13 residues. The CDR3: CASSLSGGAEQYF. CDR3 in DNA: TGCGCCAGCAGCCTAAGTGGGGGGGCCGAGCAGTACTTC.

V is TRBV4-2 and J is TRBJ2-1; D is unclear. The germline gives CDR1 LGHNA, CDR2 YNFKEQ. CDR3 length: 16 amino acids. V lost 1 base, J lost 3 bases, and 13 bases lay in between. CDR3 bases: TGTGCCAGCAGCCAAGCCCCGGAAAGGAGCTACAATGAGCAGTTCTTC. It translates to CASSQAPERSYNEQFF.

This chain joins TRBV19 and TRBJ2-5; 7 nucleotides align to TRBD2. The germline V gene encodes CDR1 LNHDA and CDR2 SQIVND (reference sequence). CDR3 length: 15 amino acids. After removal of 3 bases from V and 5 bases from J, the junction contained 9 bases not matched to a gene. This chain's CDR3 is CASSMRWGGRETQYF. In DNA, the CDR3 is TGTGCCAGTAGTATGAGGTGGGGGGGTCGGGAGACCCAGTACTTC.

The chain recombines TRBV10-3 with TRBJ1-2; 11 positions agree with TRBD1. This CDR3 contains 15 residues. Trimming cost V 3 bases and J 8 bases; bases outside gene matches: 8. The V gene's germline CDR1 is ENHRY and CDR2 SYGVKD. CDR3 sequence: CAISDAGQGAGGYTF. The DNA of the CDR3 is TGTGCCATCAGTGATGCCGGACAGGGGGCGGGCGGCTACACCTTC.

The chain recombines TRBV19 with TRBJ2-7; TRBD1 agrees at 11 bases. CDR1 is LNHDA, CDR2 SQIVND, per germline (reference sequence). The CDR3 totals 15 residues. The junction had 5 bases not matched to a gene; V was cut back by 6 bases and J by 1 base. The CDR3 protein is CASRPRDRGSYEQYF. The CDR3 DNA reads TGTGCCAGTAGGCCCCGGGACAGGGGGTCCTACGAGCAGTACTTC.